Below are 18 T cell receptor beta chains sequenced from a single sample in a study of T-cell reconstitution after alpha-beta-depleted transplantation in children listed by TCRdb under 2016. Library preparation used PCR. Instrument used: Illumina HiSeq 2500. To normalize quantification of the TCRbeta repertoire, the TCR libraries were built with molecular barcoding that relied on unique molecular identifiers. The public reads were run again by TCRdb, first through fastp at Q25 and then through MiXCR, and only productive beta chains were kept. Entries that share a CDR3 protein sequence are merged under the most common genes and DNA. A total of 97,000 or so distinct CDR3 sequences appear in this sample, 5% to 6% of them only once. The top ten clonotypes cover about 6.1% of the sample. The time point label corresponds to: day 60 (about 2 months) after transplantation. The sample's treatment or condition label, decoded: allogeneic hematopoietic cell transplantation with graft depleted of TCRalphabeta T cells and CD19 B cells.

Sequenced here: PBMCs, mostly from graft donor cells, sampled 60 days after TCRalphabeta/CD19-depleted stem cell transplant. The receptors come from a female patient between 2 and 15 years old who had a stem cell transplant for Fanconi anemia, so the T cells may come from the graft donor.

V and J are TRBV10-3 and TRBJ1-5, with D unresolved. The germline CDR1 and CDR2 sequences are ENHRY and SYGVKD. The CDR3 extends over 13 amino acids. The V end lost 3 bases, the J end lost 7 bases, and 10 bases lay between the germline ends. The CDR3 bases are TGTGCCATCAGTGACGATTTGTACCAGCCCCAGCATTTT. Residues: CAISDDLYQPQHF.

This clonotype was counted between two and nine times. This sequence joins TRBV5-1 and TRBJ2-5; 7 bases are a match to TRBD2. V was pared by 0 bases and J by 4 bases, with 3 bases of the junction left unmatched. The CDR3 spans 14 residues. The germline V gene has CDR1 SGHRS and CDR2 YFSETQ. CDR3 sequence (DNA): TGCGCCAGCAGCTTGGAACTAGCGATAGAGACCCAGTACTTC. As protein: CASSLELAIETQYF.

This clonotype has at least ten counts. The genes are TRBV7-9 and TRBJ1-5; 8 bases map to TRBD1. Germline CDR1 and CDR2: SEHNR and FQNEAQ (reference sequence). V dropped 3 bases and J dropped 6; count of bases not matched to a gene: 4. The CDR3 is made up of 14 amino acids. DNA for the CDR3: TGTGCCAGCAGCTTTGGACAGGGCTTTCAGCCCCAGCATTTT. This encodes CASSFGQGFQPQHF.

In its sample, this clonotype was seen many times. The rearrangement links TRBV5-1 to TRBJ2-7; D is perhaps TRBD2 (6 bases). The CDR3 totals 15 residues. Looked up from germline, CDR1 is SGHRS and CDR2 is YFSETQ. V dropped 6 bases and J dropped 4 bases, with 20 bases sitting between them. CDR3 bases: TGCGCCAGCAAGGTTGCCGGGGACTTGATATACGAGCAGTACTTC. As protein: CASKVAGDLIYEQYF. The full variable domain, completed using reference TRBV5-1 and TRBJ2-7, is KAGVTQTPRYLIKTRGQQVTLSCSPISGHRSVSWYQQTPGQGLQFLFEYFSETQRNKGNFPGRFSGRQFSNSRSEMNVSTLELGDSALYLCASKVAGDLIYEQYFGPGTRLTVT.

This clonotype was picked up many times. The junction shows a germline mismatch at one end, possibly a read error. The chain carries TRBV3-1 and TRBJ2-7; the D gene is possibly TRBD2 (6 bases). In germline, CDR1 is LGHDT, CDR2 YNNKEL (reference sequence). The CDR3 loop spans 12 amino acids. The CDR3 DNA sequence: TGTGCCAGCAGCCGGCTCGGGACTGTCTTGGACTTC. Translating gives CASSRLGTVLDF.

This clonotype has a count of ten or more. The rearrangement joins TRBV6-1 to TRBJ1-5; the D gene is possibly TRBD1 (5 bases). Trimming took off 4 bases at V and 9 bases at J, with 16 bases between the two ends. Germline CDR1 MNHNS, CDR2 SASEGT. CDR3 length: 14 amino acids. The CDR3 here is CASSGGALGPPQHF. The DNA for the CDR3 is TGTGCCAGCAGTGGAGGGGCCCTCGGTCCGCCCCAGCATTTT.

The V and J genes are TRBV5-1 and TRBJ1-2, with TRBD1 identical over 7 bases. Per germline, CDR1 SGHRS and CDR2 YFSETQ. V was clipped by 3 bases and J by 6 bases; unmatched bases: 8. The CDR3 has 14 amino acids. The CDR3 is CASSSGGQVDGYTF. In DNA, the CDR3 is TGCGCCAGCAGCTCTGGCGGACAGGTCGATGGCTACACCTTC.

The chain combines TRBV11-2 with TRBJ2-2; D not certain. The CDR3 is 14 residues long. The V gene lost 1 base and the J gene lost 6 bases, with 9 bases spanning the gap. Germline V gene data show CDR1 as SGHAT and CDR2 as FQNNGV. Here the CDR3 reads CASSLVVGPGELFF. The CDR3 DNA reads as TGTGCCAGCAGCTTAGTAGTTGGCCCCGGGGAGCTGTTTTTT. Looking up the rest from reference TRBV11-2 and TRBJ2-2 gives the full variable domain: EAGVAQSPRYKIIEKRQSVAFWCNPISGHATLYWYQQILGQGPKLLIQFQNNGVVDDSQLPKDRFSAERLKGVDSTLKIQPAKLEDSAVYLCASSLVVGPGELFFGEGSRLTVL.

The chain links TRBV14 to TRBJ2-1; possibly TRBD2 for D (5 bases). Germline V gene data show CDR1 as SGHDN and CDR2 as FVKESK. Trimming took off 7 bases at V and 7 bases at J, with 14 bases between the two ends. There are 13 residues in the CDR3. The CDR3 here is CASTPLRANEQFF. The CDR3 DNA sequence: TGTGCCAGCACCCCCCTGAGGGCTAATGAGCAGTTCTTC.

This clonotype appeared many times. The genes are TRBV20-1 and TRBJ2-3; a weak D match, TRBD2 (5 bases). V was clipped by 0 bases and J by 2 bases, with 9 bases between them. The CDR3 covers 14 residues. The V gene's germline CDR1 is DFQATT and CDR2 SNEGSKA (reference sequence). The CDR3 protein is CSARDGRTTDTQYF. DNA for the CDR3: TGCAGTGCTAGAGATGGGAGAACCACAGATACGCAGTATTTT.

This clonotype was counted ten times or more. The chain uses TRBV5-1 and TRBJ1-1; no definite D call. Trimming pared 5 bases from V and 4 bases from J, leaving 15 bases between. The CDR3 is 14 residues long. CDR1 and CDR2 (germline): SGHRS, YFSETQ. For the CDR3, the DNA is TGCGCCAGCAGTGACGGGAACCACGTCACTGAAGCTTTCTTT. Encoded protein: CASSDGNHVTEAFF.

The sample holds many counts of this clonotype. The chain uses TRBV5-1 and TRBJ2-3; 9 bases fit TRBD1. CDR3 length: 15 amino acids. V trimming: 7 bases; J trimming: 4 bases; junction bases outside the gene matches: 10. Per germline, CDR1 SGHRS and CDR2 YFSETQ. For the CDR3, the DNA is TGCGCCAGCGGTCTTTTGGGACAGGGCCCAGATACGCAGTATTTT. Its translation is CASGLLGQGPDTQYF.

This clonotype was seen only a few times. The chain carries TRBV5-1 and TRBJ2-1; 12 positions agree with TRBD2. This CDR3 contains 15 residues. Per the germline V gene, CDR1 is SGHRS and CDR2 is YFSETQ. With V trimmed by 4 bases and J by 8 bases, 7 bases remained unmatched. The CDR3 here is CASSTGTSGYDEQFF. In nucleotides, the CDR3 is TGCGCCAGCAGCACCGGGACTAGCGGGTATGATGAGCAGTTCTTC.

This clonotype occurred many times. The chain recombines TRBV20-1 with TRBJ2-2; tentative D call: TRBD1 (7 bases). The CDR3 runs 16 residues. From germline, CDR1 is DFQATT and CDR2 SNEGSKA (reference sequence). Trimming pared 2 bases from V and 4 bases from J, leaving 17 bases between. The CDR3, as DNA: TGCAGTGCTAGATGGCCTAGGAGGGGGCTCACCGGGGAGCTGTTTTTT. Translation: CSARWPRRGLTGELFF.

V is TRBV7-9 and J is TRBJ2-7; 10 bases align to TRBD1. Germline V gives CDR1 SEHNR, CDR2 FQNEAQ (reference sequence). The CDR3 spans 16 residues. V lost 5 bases, J lost 1 base, and 8 bases stayed unmatched. The DNA of the CDR3 is TGTGCCAGCAGCCCCCCGGGACAGGGGAGTTCCTACGAGCAGTACTTC. It specifies CASSPPGQGSSYEQYF.

This clonotype was observed many times. J is TRBJ1-2 and V is TRBV30; 9 nucleotides align to TRBD1. This CDR3 is 13 amino acids long. Germline V gene lookup returns CDR1 GTSNPN and CDR2 SVGIG (reference sequence). V shed 3 bases and J 2 bases; nucleotides not matched to a gene: 1. Written as DNA, the CDR3 is TGTGCCTGGAGGACAGGGGGAAACTATGGCTACACCTTC. Encoded protein: CAWRTGGNYGYTF.

This clonotype has a count of ten or more. V gene TRBV12-3 or TRBV12-4 combines with J gene TRBJ2-7, with TRBD2 matching 7 bases. The CDR3 runs to 14 residues. Trimming at V came to 3 bases and at J to 4 bases, leaving 6 bases not matched to a gene. The CDR3 nucleotides read TGTGCCAGCAGTTTCGCCGGGACTAAATACGAGCAGTACTTC. This encodes CASSFAGTKYEQYF.

This clonotype has a count of ten or more. CDR3 in amino acids: CSARELASVDEQFF. In nucleotides, the CDR3 is TGCAGTGCTAGAGAACTAGCTTCGGTGGATGAGCAGTTCTTC. The V call is TRBV20-1, the J call TRBJ2-1; possible D gene TRBD2, 6 bases. Germline CDR1 is DFQATT and CDR2 is SNEGSKA (reference sequence). The CDR3 sequence is 14 residues long. V was cut by 0 bases and J by 8 bases, with 14 bases left in between.